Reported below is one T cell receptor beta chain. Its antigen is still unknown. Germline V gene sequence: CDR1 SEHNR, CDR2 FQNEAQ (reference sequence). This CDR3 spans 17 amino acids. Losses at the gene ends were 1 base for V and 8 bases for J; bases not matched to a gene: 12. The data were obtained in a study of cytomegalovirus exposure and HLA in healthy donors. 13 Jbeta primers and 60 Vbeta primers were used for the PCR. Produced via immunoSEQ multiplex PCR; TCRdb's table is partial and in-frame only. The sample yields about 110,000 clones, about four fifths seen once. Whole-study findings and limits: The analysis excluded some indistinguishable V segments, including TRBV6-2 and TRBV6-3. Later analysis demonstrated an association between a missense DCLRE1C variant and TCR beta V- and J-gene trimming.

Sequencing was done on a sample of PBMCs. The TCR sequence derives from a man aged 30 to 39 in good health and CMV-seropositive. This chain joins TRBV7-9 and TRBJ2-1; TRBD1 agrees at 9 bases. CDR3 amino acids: CASSLVGGQGGFDEQFF. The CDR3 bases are TGTGCCAGCAGCTTAGTAGGGGGACAGGGAGGTTTCGATGAGCAGTTCTTC. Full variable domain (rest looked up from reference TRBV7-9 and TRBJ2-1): DTGVSQNPRHKITKRGQNVTFRCDPISEHNRLYWYRQTLGQGPEFLTYFQNEAQLEKSRLLSDRFSAERPKGSFSTLEIQRTEQGDSAMYLCASSLVGGQGGFDEQFFGPGTRLTVL.